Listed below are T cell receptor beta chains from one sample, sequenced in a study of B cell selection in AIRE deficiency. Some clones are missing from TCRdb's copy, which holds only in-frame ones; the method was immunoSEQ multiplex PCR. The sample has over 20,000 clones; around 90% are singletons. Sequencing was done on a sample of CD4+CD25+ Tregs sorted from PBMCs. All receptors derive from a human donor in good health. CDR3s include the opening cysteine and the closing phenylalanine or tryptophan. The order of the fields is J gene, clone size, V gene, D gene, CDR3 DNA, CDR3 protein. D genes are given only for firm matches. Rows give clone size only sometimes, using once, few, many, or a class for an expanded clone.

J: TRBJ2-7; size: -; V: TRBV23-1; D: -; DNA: TGCGCCAGCAGTCAAGGGACACTTAGGACCTACGCCTACGAGCAGTACTTC; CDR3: CASSQGTLRTYAYEQYF
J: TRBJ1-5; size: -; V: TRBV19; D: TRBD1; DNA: TGTGCCAGTAGTATAACCGGGACAGGGGGCTATCAGCCCCAGCATTTT; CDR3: CASSITGTGGYQPQHF
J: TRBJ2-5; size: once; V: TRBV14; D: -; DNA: TGTGCCAGCAGCCAAGAAGATAGGGCCCATTACTTC; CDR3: CASSQEDRAHYF
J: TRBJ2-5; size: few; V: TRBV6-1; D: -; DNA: TGTGCCAGTACTTTCTGGGGTACACAAGAGACCCAGTACTTC; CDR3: CASTFWGTQETQYF
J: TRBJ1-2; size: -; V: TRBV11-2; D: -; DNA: TGTGCCAGCAGCTTATCCCTGTCCTATGGCTACACCTTC; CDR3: CASSLSLSYGYTF
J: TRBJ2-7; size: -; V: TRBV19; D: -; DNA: TGTGCCAGTAGTATCAGGAGGGACTACGAGCAGTACTTC; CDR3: CASSIRRDYEQYF
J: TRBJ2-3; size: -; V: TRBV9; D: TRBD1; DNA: TGTGCCAGCAGCAGCAACAGGGGAGTCACAGATACGCAGTATTTT; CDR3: CASSSNRGVTDTQYF
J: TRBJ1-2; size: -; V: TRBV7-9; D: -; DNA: TGTGCCAGCAGCCCCTCGGGCAGGAACTATGGCTACACCTTC; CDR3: CASSPSGRNYGYTF
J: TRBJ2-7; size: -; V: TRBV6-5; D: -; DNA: TGTGCCAGCAGTTACCTGGGCTCCTACGAGCAGTACTTC; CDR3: CASSYLGSYEQYF
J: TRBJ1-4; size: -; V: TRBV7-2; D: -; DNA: TGTGCCAGCAGCCCTAGGCTGGTAGGGGAAAAACTGTTTTTT; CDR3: CASSPRLVGEKLFF
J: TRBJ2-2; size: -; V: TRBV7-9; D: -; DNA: TGTGCCAGCAGTCGACCCACGAACACCGGGGAGCTGTTTTTT; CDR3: CASSRPTNTGELFF
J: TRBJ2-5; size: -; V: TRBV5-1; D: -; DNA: TGCGCCAGCAGCTTGGCTAGCGTTCAAGAGACCCAGTACTTC; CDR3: CASSLASVQETQYF
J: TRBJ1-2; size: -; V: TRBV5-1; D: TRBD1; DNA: TGCGCCAGCAGCTTGGAGGTGGGACAGGCCCTCTATGGCTACACCTTC; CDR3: CASSLEVGQALYGYTF
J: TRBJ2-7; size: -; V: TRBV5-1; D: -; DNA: TGCGCCAGCAGCCTCGGACAAGGGGGAGAGCAGTACTTC; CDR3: CASSLGQGGEQYF
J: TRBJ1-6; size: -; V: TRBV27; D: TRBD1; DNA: TGTGCCAGCAGTTGGACAGGGGGCGGTTCACCCCTCCACTTT; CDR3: CASSWTGGGSPLHF
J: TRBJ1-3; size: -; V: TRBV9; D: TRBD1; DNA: TGTGCCAGCAGCCTAGGCTTGGGGACAGCTGGAAACACCATATATTTT; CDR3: CASSLGLGTAGNTIYF
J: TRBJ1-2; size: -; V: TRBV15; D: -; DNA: TGTGCCACCAGCAGAGCGCCCACAGGGACTGAGGGCTACACCTTC; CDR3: CATSRAPTGTEGYTF
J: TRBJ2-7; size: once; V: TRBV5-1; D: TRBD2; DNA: TGCGCCAGCAGCTTTGGTAGAGCGGGGGGTTCCTACGAGCAGTACTTC; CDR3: CASSFGRAGGSYEQYF
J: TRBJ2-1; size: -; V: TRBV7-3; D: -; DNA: TGTGCCAGCAGCTTAAATAGGCGGCCGAAGGAGGAGCAGTTCTTC; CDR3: CASSLNRRPKEEQFF
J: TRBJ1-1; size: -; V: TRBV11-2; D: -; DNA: TGTGCCAGCAGCTCACTGGGGGGAACTGAAGCTTTCTTT; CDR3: CASSSLGGTEAFF
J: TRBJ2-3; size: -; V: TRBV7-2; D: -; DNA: TGTGCCAGCAGCTTAGTCCGGGGGAGCACAGATACGCAGTATTTT; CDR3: CASSLVRGSTDTQYF
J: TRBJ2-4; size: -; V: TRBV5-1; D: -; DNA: TGCGCCAGCGCCCTAGGGGACACAGCCAAAAACATTCAGTACTTC; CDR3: CASALGDTAKNIQYF